This T cell receptor (beta chain) was captured by sequencing in a study of T cells after yellow fever vaccination. Overall study: The SMART-Seq v4 Ultra Low Input method served to prepare the low-cell-number fractions.

Study results and limitations: The presence of abundant clonotypes contaminating from the bulk population was possible in FACS-sorted repertoires. At under 98% for CD4 and 70% to 90% for CD8, most primary-vaccination clones showed up again after the booster.

It was through 5'RACE template switching that TCR cDNA was made, with a universal primer site and UMIs added. TCRdb re-called the 5' RACE reads through MiXCR, storing one row per CDR3 protein. The table includes roughly 170,000 distinct CDR3 sequences, 9.3% detected once. Losses at the gene ends were 5 bases for V and 5 bases for J; bases not matched to a gene: 13. The CDR3 runs to 17 residues. Germline CDR1 and CDR2: SEHNR and FQNEAQ (reference sequence). Of note for this clonotype: Its target is not known.

The specimen comprised CD8+ T cells sorted from PBMCs, sampled 45 days after the yellow fever booster vaccination. The genes are TRBV7-9 and TRBJ2-3; 10 positions agree with TRBD2. This clonotype originated in a young man who received the YFV17D yellow fever vaccine. The chain's CDR3 is CASSPRGSGGAEDTQYF. CDR3 nucleotide sequence: TGTGCCAGCAGCCCCCGGGGGAGCGGGGGGGCTGAAGATACGCAGTATTTT.